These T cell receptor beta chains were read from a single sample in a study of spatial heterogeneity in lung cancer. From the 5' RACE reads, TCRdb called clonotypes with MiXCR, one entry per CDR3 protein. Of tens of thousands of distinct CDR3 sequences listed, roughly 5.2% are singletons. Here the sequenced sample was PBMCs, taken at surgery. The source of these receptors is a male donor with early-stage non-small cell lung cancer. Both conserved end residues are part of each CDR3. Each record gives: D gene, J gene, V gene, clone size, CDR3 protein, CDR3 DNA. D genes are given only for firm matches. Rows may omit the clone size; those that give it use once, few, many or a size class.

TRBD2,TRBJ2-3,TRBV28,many,CASSGERGLSGQYF,TGTGCCAGCAGTGGCGAGCGGGGGCTTAGTGGGCAGTATTTT
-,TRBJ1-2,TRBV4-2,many,CASSRDLDFYGYTF,TGTGCCAGCAGTCGGGACTTAGACTTCTATGGCTACACCTTC
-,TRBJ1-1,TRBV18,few,CASRFQGPGTEAFF,TGTGCCAGCCGATTCCAGGGTCCGGGCACTGAAGCTTTCTTT
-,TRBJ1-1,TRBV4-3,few,CASSQGAQGQNTEAFF,TGCGCCAGCAGCCAAGGGGCCCAAGGCCAGAACACTGAAGCTTTCTTT
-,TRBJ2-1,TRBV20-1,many,CSARSGTRRVNEQFF,TGCAGTGCCCGTTCCGGGACAAGGCGAGTAAATGAGCAGTTCTTC
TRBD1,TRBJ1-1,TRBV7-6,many,CASSLGDRGVTEAFF,TGTGCCAGCAGCTTAGGCGACAGGGGGGTCACTGAAGCTTTCTTT
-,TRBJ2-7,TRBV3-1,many,CASSQSVAGSREQYF,TGTGCCAGCAGCCAATCGGTGGCAGGATCTAGGGAGCAGTACTTC
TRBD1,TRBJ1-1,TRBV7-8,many,CASSLEGDRRNTEAFF,TGTGCCAGCAGCTTAGAGGGGGACAGAAGGAACACTGAAGCTTTCTTT
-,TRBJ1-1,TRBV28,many,CASSFPVNTEAFF,TGTGCCAGCAGTTTTCCGGTGAACACTGAAGCTTTCTTT
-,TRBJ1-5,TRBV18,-,CASSLEQGNQPQHF,TGTGCCAGCTCCTTAGAACAGGGTAATCAGCCCCAGCATTTT
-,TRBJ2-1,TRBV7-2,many,CASSLARADYEQFF,TGTGCCAGCAGCTTAGCGCGGGCAGACTACGAGCAGTTCTTC
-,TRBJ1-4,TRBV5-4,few,CASSLGQRGNEKLFF,TGTGCCAGCAGCTTAGGACAGAGGGGAAATGAAAAACTGTTTTTT
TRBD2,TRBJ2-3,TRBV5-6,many,CASSLRTSGGASDTQYF,TGTGCCAGCAGCCTACGGACTAGCGGGGGGGCATCAGATACGCAGTATTTT
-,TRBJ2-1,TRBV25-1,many,CASSGSAGTGPYNEQFF,TGTGCCAGCAGTGGGTCGGCCGGAACAGGACCCTACAATGAGCAGTTCTTC
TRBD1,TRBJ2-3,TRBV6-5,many,CASTGGISDTQYF,TGTGCCAGCACAGGGGGCATCTCAGATACGCAGTATTTT
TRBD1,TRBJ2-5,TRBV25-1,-,CASSDPGQGRETQYF,TGTGCCAGCAGTGACCCTGGACAGGGGAGGGAGACCCAGTACTTC
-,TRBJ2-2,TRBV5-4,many,CASSLEAGSAGELFF,TGTGCCAGCAGCTTGGAGGCAGGGTCGGCCGGGGAGCTGTTTTTT
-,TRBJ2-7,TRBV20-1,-,CSARDPQGRAHEQYF,TGCAGTGCTAGAGATCCCCAGGGAAGGGCTCACGAGCAGTACTTC
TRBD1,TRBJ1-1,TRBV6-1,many,CASSAEDRAEAFF,TGTGCCAGCAGTGCAGAAGACAGGGCGGAAGCTTTCTTT
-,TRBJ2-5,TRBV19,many,CASSIWTEETQYF,TGTGCCAGTAGTATTTGGACTGAGGAGACCCAGTACTTC
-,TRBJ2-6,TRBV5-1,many,CASSLGGARSGANVLTF,TGCGCCAGCAGCTTAGGGGGAGCACGCTCTGGGGCCAACGTCCTGACTTTC
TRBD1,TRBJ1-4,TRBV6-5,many,CASSADRVREKLFF,TGTGCCAGCAGTGCTGACAGGGTTCGGGAAAAACTGTTTTTT
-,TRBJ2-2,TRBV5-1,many,CASSPTTWGQRGTGELFF,TGCGCCAGCAGCCCAACAACGTGGGGCCAGCGCGGAACCGGGGAGCTGTTTTTT
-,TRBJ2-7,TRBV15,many,CATSTEDGLLGGAYEQYF,TGTGCCACCAGCACCGAGGACGGCTTACTCGGGGGAGCCTACGAGCAGTACTTC
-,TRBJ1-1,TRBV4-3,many,CASSQEGRLEPFF,TGCGCCAGCAGCCAAGAAGGACGCCTCGAACCTTTCTTT
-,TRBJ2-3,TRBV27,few,CASSIQGVTDTQYF,TGTGCCAGCAGCATTCAAGGGGTCACAGATACGCAGTATTTT
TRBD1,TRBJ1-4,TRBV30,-,CAWSVVGTGNEKLFF,TGTGCCTGGAGTGTAGTCGGGACAGGGAATGAAAAACTGTTTTTT
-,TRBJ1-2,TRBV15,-,CATSKGKTYGYTF,TGTGCCACCAGCAAGGGGAAAACCTATGGCTACACCTTC
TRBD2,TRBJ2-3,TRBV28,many,CASSFSGGPTDTQYF,TGTGCCAGCAGTTTTAGCGGGGGGCCCACAGATACGCAGTATTTT
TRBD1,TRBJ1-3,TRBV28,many,CASSLGQISGNTIYF,TGTGCCAGCAGTTTGGGACAGATTTCTGGAAACACCATATATTTT
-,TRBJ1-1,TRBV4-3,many,CASSQDPTPRGTEAFF,TGCGCCAGCAGCCAAGATCCTACACCTAGGGGGACTGAAGCTTTCTTT
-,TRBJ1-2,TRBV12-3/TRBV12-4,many,CASSFGHLNYGYTF,TGTGCCAGCAGTTTTGGGCATTTAAACTATGGCTACACCTTC